This TCR beta chain was documented in a study of cytomegalovirus exposure and HLA in healthy donors. The CDR3 is 14 amino acids. CDR1 KGHSH and CDR2 LQKENI come from the germline V gene. Trimming took 5 bases from V and 1 from J; bases not matched to a gene: 3. PCR primers comprised 60 Vbeta and 13 Jbeta primers. Sequencing was performed with immunoSEQ multiplex PCR; in TCRdb, only in-frame clones are kept and a portion is missing. This sample carries 150,000 to 250,000 clones, roughly 85% of them seen once, and the ten largest clones take approximately 4.7%. Material: PBMCs. The clonotype was recovered from a woman in her thirties in good health and CMV-seropositive. The V gene is TRBV18, the J gene TRBJ2-5, with 8 bases aligning to TRBD2. The DNA of the CDR3 is TGTGCCAGCTCAGAACTAGCGGTCCAAGAGACCCAGTACTTC. It specifies CASSELAVQETQYF. Together with reference TRBV18 and TRBJ2-5, the CDR3 gives the full variable domain: NAGVMQNPRHLVRRRGQEARLRCSPMKGHSHVYWYRQLPEEGLKFMVYLQKENIIDESGMPKERFSAEFPKEGPSILRIQQVVRGDSAAYFCASSELAVQETQYFGPGTRLLVL.